These 29 T cell receptor beta chains originate from one sample sequenced in a study of OX40 agonist ivuxolimab in advanced cancers. TCRdb's table, derived via immunoSEQ multiplex PCR, lists solely in-frame clones and lacks some. Among some 19,000 clones listed, more than 60% were seen once. The material was CD4+ or CD8+ T cells sorted from blood, obtained in a trial of the OX40 agonist ivuxolimab. The origin of the receptors is an adult with an advanced solid tumor such as melanoma, head and neck, liver or kidney cancer.

Sample share makes this clone medium-sized. The chain joins TRBV7-2 to TRBJ1-1; D may be TRBD1 (5 bases). In germline, CDR1 is SGHTA, CDR2 FQGNSA. CDR3 length: 14 amino acids. V was pared by 3 bases and J by 4 bases, with 12 bases between. CDR3 residues: CASSLDMVVTEAFF. CDR3 in DNA: TGTGCCAGCAGCTTGGACATGGTGGTCACTGAAGCTTTCTTT. Supplemented by reference TRBV7-2 and TRBJ1-1, the full variable domain reads GAGVSQSPSNKVTEKGKDVELRCDPISGHTALYWYRQSLGQGLEFLIYFQGNSAPDKSGLPSDRFSAERTGGSVSTLTIQRTQQEDSAVYLCASSLDMVVTEAFFGQGTRLTVV.

This clone was counted at least ten times. The V call is TRBV28, the J call TRBJ2-3; D possibly matches TRBD1 or TRBD2 (5 bases each). CDR3 size: 14 residues. The germline V gene encodes CDR1 MDHEN and CDR2 SYDVKM. Trimming left V 7 bases short and J 1 base short, with 12 bases between. The CDR3 spells CASTIEGRTDTQYF. The CDR3 DNA reads as TGTGCCAGCACGATCGAGGGGCGCACAGATACGCAGTATTTT.

This clone has only one observation. The chain combines TRBV28 with TRBJ2-1; TRBD2 agrees at 11 bases. The CDR3 has 15 amino acids. The trim removed 6 bases at V and 6 bases at J, leaving 7 bases unmatched. The germline V gene has CDR1 MDHEN and CDR2 SYDVKM. In DNA form, the CDR3 reads TGTGCCAGCAGGTTACTAGCGGGAGCGTTCAATGAGCAGTTCTTC. Its translation is CASRLLAGAFNEQFF.

This sequence joins TRBV9 and TRBJ2-3; D remains unclear. The CDR3 has 16 residues. V shed 0 bases and J shed 0 bases, with 11 bases lying between them. Germline V gene sequence: CDR1 SGDLS, CDR2 YYNGEE. CDR3 amino acids: CASSVGVGESTDTQYF. CDR3 DNA sequence: TGTGCCAGCAGCGTAGGAGTAGGAGAGAGCACAGATACGCAGTATTTT. Filled out from reference TRBV9 and TRBJ2-3, the complete variable domain reads DSGVTQTPKHLITATGQRVTLRCSPRSGDLSVYWYQQSLDQGLQFLIQYYNGEERAKGNILERFSAQQFPDLHSELNLSSLELGDSALYFCASSVGVGESTDTQYFGPGTRLTVL.

The chain links TRBV30 to TRBJ1-3; 9 bases line up with TRBD1. The CDR3 has 15 residues. V shed 0 bases, J shed 6 bases, and the junction held 6 bases outside the gene matches. From germline, CDR1 is GTSNPN and CDR2 SVGIG (reference sequence). Here the CDR3 reads CAWSVPGTGSNTIYF. CDR3 nucleotide sequence: TGTGCCTGGAGTGTCCCTGGGACAGGGTCAAACACCATATATTTT. The variable domain in full, with the rest retrieved from reference TRBV30 and TRBJ1-3, is SQTIHQWPATLVQPVGSPLSLECTVEGTSNPNLYWYRQAAGRGLQLLFYSVGIGQISSEVPQNLSASRPQDRQFILSSKKLLLSDSGFYLCAWSVPGTGSNTIYFGEGSWLTVV.

The rearrangement uses TRBV5-6 and TRBJ2-2, with D unclear. This CDR3 is 14 amino acids long. The V gene's germline CDR1 is SGHDT and CDR2 YYEEEE. V lost 1 base to trimming and J lost 3 bases, with 7 bases between them. CDR3 sequence (DNA): TGTGCCAGCAGCTTGAATGGGGACACCGGGGAGCTGTTTTTT. It translates to CASSLNGDTGELFF.

V gene TRBV15 combines with J gene TRBJ2-7; 7 bases agree with TRBD2. V lost 0 bases and J lost 9; bases outside the gene matches: 14. The CDR3 is made up of 16 amino acids. The germline V gene encodes CDR1 LNHNV and CDR2 YYDKDF (reference sequence). The CDR3 sequence: CATSRDWLGEGIGQYF. In nucleotides, the CDR3 is TGTGCCACCAGCAGAGATTGGCTTGGGGAGGGGATAGGGCAGTACTTC.

Written as DNA, the CDR3 is TGTGCCAGTAGTATTCTAGCGGGGGGCCCCACAGATACGCAGTATTTT. Residues: CASSILAGGPTDTQYF. The V gene is TRBV19, the J gene TRBJ2-3, with 11 bases that match TRBD2. V dropped 3 bases and J dropped 2; count of bases not matched to a gene: 4. Germline-derived CDR1 and CDR2 are LNHDA and SQIVND (reference sequence). The CDR3 sequence is 16 residues long.

The J gene is TRBJ2-5, the V gene TRBV5-1, with 7 bases aligning to TRBD1. The CDR3 is made up of 16 amino acids. The V gene's germline CDR1 is SGHRS and CDR2 YFSETQ. The junction had 8 bases not matched to a gene; V was cut back by 2 bases and J by 1 base. The CDR3 bases are TGCGCCAGCAGCTTCACCGGGACAGTGTTCCAAGAGACCCAGTACTTC. It encodes CASSFTGTVFQETQYF.

The V gene is TRBV6-5, the J gene TRBJ2-7; 9 bases map to TRBD1. V lost 6 bases and J lost 5; bases outside the gene matches: 2. This CDR3 has 12 amino acids. CDR1 and CDR2 from the germline V gene are MNHEY and SVGAGI. CDR3 bases: TGTGCCAGCAGGGGACAGGGCAACGAGCAGTACTTC. Translation: CASRGQGNEQYF.

This clone is a singleton in its sample. The chain recombines TRBV5-1 with TRBJ2-1, with 9 bases lining up with TRBD2. V lost 2 bases and J lost 2; bases outside the gene matches: 11. The germline V gene encodes CDR1 SGHRS and CDR2 YFSETQ. CDR3 length equals 18 residues. The CDR3 sequence is CASSLSRLAGLPYNEQFF. The CDR3 region has the DNA TGCGCCAGCAGCTTAAGTCGTCTAGCGGGGCTGCCCTACAATGAGCAGTTCTTC.

This chain connects TRBV18 to TRBJ1-5; D gene uncertain. Germline-derived CDR1 and CDR2 are KGHSH and LQKENI. Trimming removed 3 bases from V and 4 bases from J, with 13 bases in between. The CDR3 is made up of 15 amino acids. In DNA, the CDR3 is TGTGCCAGCTCACCCCGGGAGGTATGGAATCAGCCCCAGCATTTT. Its translation is CASSPREVWNQPQHF. Together with reference TRBV18 and TRBJ1-5, the CDR3 gives the full variable domain: NAGVMQNPRHLVRRRGQEARLRCSPMKGHSHVYWYRQLPEEGLKFMVYLQKENIIDESGMPKERFSAEFPKEGPSILRIQQVVRGDSAAYFCASSPREVWNQPQHFGDGTRLSIL.

The V gene is TRBV20-1, the J gene TRBJ1-1; D might be TRBD1 (6 bases). Germline CDR1 and CDR2: DFQATT and SNEGSKA (reference sequence). Trimming took 6 bases from V and 9 from J, leaving 14 bases between them. This CDR3 is built from 11 residues. The CDR3 DNA is TGCAGTGCCCATTTGGACAGCCAAGCTTTCTTT. Protein product: CSAHLDSQAFF.

The chain has TRBV7-9 and TRBJ1-6; 9 bases are a match to TRBD1. There are 14 residues in the CDR3. The germline gives CDR1 SEHNR, CDR2 FQNEAQ (reference sequence). Trimming at V came to 6 bases and at J to 9 bases, leaving 6 bases not matched to a gene. CDR3 protein: CASSRTGVGSPLHF. The DNA of the CDR3 is TGTGCCAGCAGTCGGACAGGGGTCGGTTCACCCCTCCACTTT.

V usage is TRBV28 and J usage is TRBJ2-2, with 7 bases lining up with TRBD2. The CDR3 is 20 residues long. V trimming: 1 base; J trimming: 3 bases; junction bases outside the gene matches: 17. Germline V gene data show CDR1 as MDHEN and CDR2 as SYDVKM. CDR3 residues: CASSLFVLGGEGHHTGELFF. The CDR3 nucleotides are TGTGCCAGCAGTTTATTCGTTCTTGGGGGGGAGGGCCACCACACCGGGGAGCTGTTTTTT.

This clone was seen only a few times. This chain joins TRBV9 and TRBJ1-1; no clear D. This CDR3 has 13 amino acids. Per the germline V gene, CDR1 is SGDLS and CDR2 is YYNGEE. Between the trimmed V and J ends, which lost 3 bases and 4 bases, there was a span of 10 bases. The CDR3: CASSDGSGTEAFF. The CDR3 DNA reads TGTGCCAGCAGCGACGGCAGCGGCACTGAAGCTTTCTTT.

This chain joins TRBV4-3 and TRBJ1-5; the D is unclear. The CDR3 has 14 amino acids. V lost 0 bases to trimming and J lost 2 bases, with 5 bases between them. Germline V gene lookup returns CDR1 LGHNA and CDR2 YSLEER. The CDR3 spells CASSQDRGNQPQHF. The CDR3 DNA sequence: TGCGCCAGCAGCCAAGATAGGGGCAATCAGCCCCAGCATTTT.

The V and J genes are TRBV15 and TRBJ1-2, with D perhaps TRBD1 (5 bases). Trimming shortened V by 1 base and J by 7 bases, and 10 bases separated the two germline ends. There are 13 residues in the CDR3. Per germline, CDR1 LNHNV and CDR2 YYDKDF (reference sequence). The CDR3 is CATSRVADSGYTF. The CDR3 DNA sequence: TGTGCCACCAGCAGAGTAGCAGACAGTGGCTACACCTTC. The full variable domain, in which reference TRBV15 and TRBJ1-2 provide the parts outside the CDR3, is DAMVIQNPRYQVTQFGKPVTLSCSQTLNHNVMYWYQQKSSQAPKLLFHYYDKDFNNEADTPDNFQSRRPNTSFCFLDIRSPGLGDTAMYLCATSRVADSGYTFGSGTRLTVV.

The V call is TRBV28, the J call TRBJ1-1, with TRBD1 identical over 10 bases. The trim removed 7 bases at V and 3 bases at J, leaving 5 bases unmatched. The CDR3 sequence is 14 residues long. Germline V lookup: CDR1 MDHEN, CDR2 SYDVKM. In nucleotides, the CDR3 is TGTGCCAGCATTCCGACAGGGGGCTACACTGAAGCTTTCTTT. This encodes CASIPTGGYTEAFF. Full variable domain (rest looked up from reference TRBV28 and TRBJ1-1): DVKVTQSSRYLVKRTGEKVFLECVQDMDHENMFWYRQDPGLGLRLIYFSYDVKMKEKGDIPEGYSVSREKKERFSLILESASTNQTSMYLCASIPTGGYTEAFFGQGTRLTVV.

This clone was counted between two and nine times. The V and J genes are TRBV6-6 and TRBJ1-2, with D perhaps TRBD1 (5 bases). Germline V gene data show CDR1 as MNHNY and CDR2 as SVGAGI (reference sequence). The CDR3 runs to 14 residues. V lost 1 base, J lost 5 bases, and 11 bases lay in between. Here the CDR3 reads CASSYLGEGYGYTF. The DNA for the CDR3 is TGTGCCAGCAGTTACTTGGGGGAGGGGTATGGCTACACCTTC.

V usage is TRBV2 and J usage is TRBJ2-7; D unclear. The CDR3 runs 10 residues. Trimming left V 4 bases short and J 4 bases short, with 2 bases between. CDR1 and CDR2 from the germline V gene are SNHLY and FYNNEI. The CDR3 DNA sequence: TGTGCCAGCAGTGGGTACGAGCAGTACTTC. Amino acids: CASSGYEQYF. Filled out from reference TRBV2 and TRBJ2-7, the complete variable domain reads EPEVTQTPSHQVTQMGQEVILRCVPISNHLYFYWYRQILGQKVEFLVSFYNNEISEKSEIFDDQFSVERPDGSNFTLKIRSTKLEDSAMYFCASSGYEQYFGPGTRLTVT.

On this clone itself: Other nucleotide sequences from this sample produce the same CDR3. The CDR3 region is CASTPLLAGTDTQYF. DNA for the CDR3: TGTGCCAGTACCCCCCTACTAGCGGGGACAGATACGCAGTATTTT. The chain joins TRBV27 to TRBJ2-3, with 10 bases lining up with TRBD2. V was clipped by 9 bases and J by 3 bases; unmatched bases: 9. Germline assignment: CDR1 MNHEY and CDR2 SMNVEV (reference sequence). The CDR3 has 15 amino acids.

This sequence joins TRBV7-3 and TRBJ2-2; 13 bases are shared with TRBD2. Losses at the gene ends were 4 bases for V and 5 bases for J; bases not matched to a gene: 1. CDR1 and CDR2 (germline): SGHTA, FQGTGA. The CDR3 loop spans 15 amino acids. For the CDR3, the DNA is TGTGCCAGCAGCTCGGGACTAGCGGGAACCGGGGAGCTGTTTTTT. The encoded protein is CASSSGLAGTGELFF.

The genes are TRBV19 and TRBJ1-1; D gene uncertain. Deletions cut 7 bases from V and 3 bases from J, with 12 bases between. Germline V lookup: CDR1 LNHDA, CDR2 SQIVND (reference sequence). The CDR3 length is 13 residues. CDR3 nucleotides: TGTGCCAGTACCTTAAGGTGGGACACTGAAGCTTTCTTT. Protein product: CASTLRWDTEAFF.

The chain is built from TRBV7-9 and TRBJ1-5; no firm D call. Trimming took off 1 base at V and 2 bases at J, with 12 bases between the two ends. This CDR3 has 16 residues. The germline V gene has CDR1 SEHNR and CDR2 FQNEAQ (reference sequence). As DNA, the CDR3 is TGTGCCAGCAGCTTAGGGTCCCCAGCTCGCAATCAGCCCCAGCATTTT. Protein: CASSLGSPARNQPQHF.

The chain uses TRBV19 and TRBJ2-2, with TRBD1 matching over 9 bases. V shed 0 bases and J 5 bases; nucleotides not matched to a gene: 7. CDR3 length equals 17 residues. Germline V gene sequence: CDR1 LNHDA, CDR2 SQIVND (reference sequence). CDR3 coding DNA: TGTGCCAGTAGTATAGAATGGGGACAGGGTTGGACCGGGGAGCTGTTTTTT. Its translation is CASSIEWGQGWTGELFF.

Points on this clone: A read error likely explains this, since a far larger clone differs by one base. At the DNA level, this CDR3 is encoded by other sequences in the same sample as well. The chain has TRBV5-4 and TRBJ2-3; 8 positions match TRBD2. The germline V gene encodes CDR1 SGHNT and CDR2 YYREEE (reference sequence). The CDR3 is 17 residues long. V lost 4 bases and J lost 0; bases outside the gene matches: 10. In nucleotides, the CDR3 is TGTGCCAGCAGCCAAGAAGGACTAGCCCTCAGCACAGATACGCAGTATTTT. Amino acids: CASSQEGLALSTDTQYF.

CDR3 protein: CASSSRDRVSYEQYF. In DNA, the CDR3 is TGTGCCAGCAGCTCCCGGGACAGGGTTTCCTACGAGCAGTACTTC. V gene TRBV13 combines with J gene TRBJ2-7; 9 positions agree with TRBD1. The germline V gene encodes CDR1 PRHDT and CDR2 FYEKMQ (reference sequence). V lost 4 bases and J lost 1; bases outside the gene matches: 5. The CDR3 has 15 residues.

This chain connects TRBV5-4 to TRBJ2-1; either TRBD1 or TRBD2 may supply D (5 bases each). CDR1 is SGHNT, CDR2 YYREEE, per germline (reference sequence). The V end lost 7 bases, the J end lost 0 bases, and 14 bases lay between the germline ends. The CDR3 has 15 amino acids. CDR3 DNA: TGTGCCAGCTTCCCGGGGCTGAGCTCCTACAATGAGCAGTTCTTC. Its translation is CASFPGLSSYNEQFF.